Listed below are T cell receptor beta chains from one sample, sequenced in a study of blood T cells in healthy people across ages. TCRdb recomputed calls from the 5' RACE reads with MiXCR, one row per CDR3 protein. The table includes some 1.5 million distinct CDR3 sequences, about 30% detected once. The sample consisted of blood. The source of these receptors is a young woman in good health. CDR3s leave out the opening cysteine and the closing phenylalanine or tryptophan. Fields, in order: CDR3 length, clone size, V gene, J gene, CDR3 protein. A clone size is listed for some rows: how often the clone was seen (once, few, many), or a class if it is expanded.

>14|NA|TRBV7-9|TRBJ1-2
ASSPRTGELYFGHT
>13|NA|TRBV18|TRBJ1-2
ASSPRRGRNYGYT
>13|few|TRBV11-2|TRBJ2-1
ASSSKDRERNEQF
>11|NA|TRBV5-4|TRBJ2-1
ASSLDTDGGKF
>12|NA|TRBV3-1|TRBJ1-3
ASSRTGGGNTIY
>13|many|TRBV20-1|TRBJ1-2
SARVGPAANYGYT
>17|many|TRBV5-1|TRBJ2-1
ASSGTEGRGQRGYNEQF
>16|NA|TRBV5-1|TRBJ1-1
ASSLSSVKGSFFSEAF
>14|few|TRBV5-1|TRBJ2-1
ASSFPRLHPYNEQF
>12|few|TRBV28|TRBJ1-5
ASSEAGPGGPQH
>14|NA|TRBV5-1|TRBJ1-5
ASSLGGTGGYQPQH
>13|few|TRBV20-1|NA
SARDMGQGSYEQY
>11|many|TRBV29-1|TRBJ2-5
SVERTDQETQY
>10|few|TRBV20-1|TRBJ2-1
SATPDYSEQF
>14|NA|TRBV12-3/TRBV12-4|TRBJ1-2
ASSPLGRGREDGYT
>10|many|TRBV20-1|TRBJ2-5
SFLAGQETQY
>14|few|TRBV7-9|TRBJ2-7
ASSSREAEATYEQY
>12|NA|TRBV2|TRBJ1-5
ASSRGSTNQPQH
>12|few|TRBV21-1|TRBJ2-7
ASSKVAGIYEQY
>15|NA|TRBV6-6|TRBJ2-7
ASSYWQLSGRTLEQY
>14|once|TRBV20-1|TRBJ1-6
SARPNVDRKNSPLH
>13|many|TRBV11-2|TRBJ2-5
ASSPGTGGEETQY
>12|few|TRBV5-5|TRBJ2-3
ASSLARGEDTQY
>14|NA|TRBV28|TRBJ2-3
ASKGSSEESTDTQY
>13|NA|TRBV11-2|NA
ASSLDGTAQETQF
>10|few|TRBV24-1|TRBJ2-1
ATSDWGAQQF
>11|many|TRBV29-1|TRBJ2-7
SVGTGLTYEQY
>10|NA|TRBV20-1|TRBJ1-2
RARGGEHGYT
>8|many|TRBV29-1|TRBJ2-1
SGGGGEQF
>13|NA|TRBV12-3/TRBV12-4|TRBJ2-3
ANSPGRIFTDTQY
>12|few|TRBV15|TRBJ1-2
ATSGGTGINGYT
>9|few|TRBV20-1|TRBJ1-2
SASQGYGYT
>14|many|TRBV4-2|TRBJ2-4
ASSQELWQGGDIQY
>13|NA|TRBV5-5|TRBJ1-6
ASSGGSSYNSPLH
>13|few|TRBV9|TRBJ1-5
ASSVGPSHNQPQH
>12|few|TRBV2|TRBJ2-5
ASSEGLGRQTRY
>11|NA|TRBV20-1|TRBJ2-7
SARWGSSYEQY
>11|NA|TRBV6-5|TRBJ1-1
ASSRRGVTEAF
>12|few|TRBV5-1|TRBJ1-1
ASSLNQGDTEAF
>12|NA|TRBV12-3/TRBV12-4|TRBJ2-7
ASSYGQAPYEQY
>12|NA|TRBV7-6|TRBJ1-2
ASSLQDGGNGYT
>11|many|TRBV5-5|TRBJ1-2
ASSLNPGGGYT
>13|many|TRBV5-1|TRBJ2-7
ASSESTSGPGEQY
>15|NA|TRBV5-1|TRBJ2-5
ASSLDPAGDLQETQY
>12|few|TRBV28|TRBJ1-1
ASNFGQSYTEAF
>13|NA|TRBV5-1|TRBJ2-5
ASSLDPEKYNEQY
>13|many|TRBV10-2|NA
ASSVTSGASGTQY
>12|NA|TRBV5-1|TRBJ2-3
ASSSTGRTDTQY
>13|NA|TRBV7-2|TRBJ2-3
ASSLTPGTLDTQY
>11|NA|TRBV5-1|TRBJ2-1
ASSLNTGQGTF
>12|NA|TRBV9|TRBJ1-1
ASSEGGDGTEAF
>13|NA|TRBV5-1|NA
TSSSLPGQGNEQY
>12|few|TRBV20-1|TRBJ2-3
SAVGQGGTDTRY
>13|many|TRBV7-2|TRBJ2-1
ASRTGTPKQNEQF
>15|few|TRBV14|TRBJ2-6
ASSLPSGRVGANVLT
>11|NA|TRBV18|TRBJ2-5
ASSPDLSETQY
>13|few|TRBV20-1|TRBJ2-7
SARDGDRNPYEQY
>15|NA|TRBV9|TRBJ1-4
ASSVNRQTGSGEKLF
>15|NA|TRBV10-2|TRBJ2-1
ASSFGPGLALNNEQF